The T cell receptor beta chain described here comes from a study of CD8+CD57+ T cells in acquired aplastic anemia. Comment on this clonotype: Its antigen remains unknown.

For sequencing, patients were chosen who had shown expansion of CD8+CD57+ cells by flow cytometry. CDR3 length: 16 amino acids. Per germline, CDR1 ENHRY and CDR2 SYGVKD. The V end lost 5 bases, the J end lost 4 bases, and 20 bases lay between the germline ends. For CDR3 and TCR beta VDJ profiling, genomic DNA was the template used. TCRdb re-analysed the reads in MiXCR, keeping a single row per CDR3 protein. The sample holds roughly 150,000 distinct CDR3 sequences; more than 45% are singletons and the top ten take 3.2%. Study-wide points: Found in both controls and patients were around 29 CD8+ CDR3 sequences.

The rearrangement joins TRBV10-3 to TRBJ1-1, with D uncertain. This clonotype was sampled from a human donor with aplastic anemia. Specimen: sorted CD4+, CD8+, or CD8+CD57+ T cells (not recorded which) from PBMCs. The CDR3 here is CAISLAPGASATEAFF. Here the CDR3 DNA reads TGTGCCATCAGTTTAGCTCCGGGCGCAAGTGCCACTGAAGCTTTCTTT.